This is a list of T cell receptor beta chains from one sample in a study of spatial heterogeneity in lung cancer. TCRdb analysed the 5' RACE reads with MiXCR anew, one entry per CDR3 protein. The table lists approximately 50,000 distinct CDR3 sequences, roughly 7% of them singletons, with approximately 40% in the top ten. The sample in question was PBMCs, obtained at follow-up. These receptors originate from a female donor with early-stage non-small cell lung cancer. CDR3s include the opening cysteine and the closing phenylalanine or tryptophan. D genes are given only for firm matches.

CDR3: CASSQDPGVNTGELFF
D: NA
J: TRBJ2-2
V: TRBV4-3

CDR3: CASSLSQNQETQYF
D: NA
J: TRBJ2-5
V: TRBV5-1

CDR3: CSARDEETQYF
D: NA
J: TRBJ2-5
V: TRBV20-1

CDR3: CSASGTGYGYTF
D: TRBD1
J: TRBJ1-2
V: TRBV20-1

CDR3: CASSRSDIITPNEQFF
D: NA
J: TRBJ2-1
V: TRBV12-3/TRBV12-4

CDR3: CASSPSGRVTGYTF
D: NA
J: TRBJ1-2
V: TRBV28

CDR3: CASSFSQPQHF
D: NA
J: TRBJ1-5
V: TRBV12-3/TRBV12-4

CDR3: CASSSTRGQGGEQYF
D: TRBD1
J: TRBJ2-7
V: TRBV27

CDR3: CASSSTWGPYEQYF
D: NA
J: TRBJ2-7
V: TRBV5-5

CDR3: CASSLERTVNTGELFF
D: NA
J: TRBJ2-2
V: TRBV5-1

CDR3: CASSFRDSRQETQYF
D: NA
J: TRBJ2-5
V: TRBV28

CDR3: CASSYGGTQETQYF
D: NA
J: TRBJ2-5
V: TRBV6-6

CDR3: CSVPSANSGNTIYF
D: NA
J: TRBJ1-3
V: TRBV29-1

CDR3: CASSLGAGSEQYF
D: TRBD2
J: TRBJ2-7
V: TRBV5-1

CDR3: CSARGQSYEQYF
D: NA
J: TRBJ2-7
V: TRBV20-1

CDR3: CASSLLRGPSNYGYTF
D: NA
J: TRBJ1-2
V: TRBV28

CDR3: CASRREGTYNSPLHF
D: NA
J: TRBJ1-6
V: TRBV27

CDR3: CAVSSGAPQYNEQFF
D: NA
J: TRBJ2-1
V: TRBV7-9

CDR3: CSVPRLSGNTIYF
D: NA
J: TRBJ1-3
V: TRBV20-1

CDR3: CASRGQSPNEKLFF
D: NA
J: TRBJ1-4
V: TRBV5-1

CDR3: CASNHKRGQQPSGANVLTF
D: TRBD1
J: TRBJ2-6
V: TRBV6-2/TRBV6-3

CDR3: CAGRNRGRNGYTF
D: TRBD1
J: TRBJ1-2
V: TRBV12-3/TRBV12-4

CDR3: CASSLSSGGAEQYF
D: TRBD2
J: TRBJ2-7
V: TRBV7-9

CDR3: CASSQDMGEPGELFF
D: NA
J: TRBJ2-2
V: TRBV3-1

CDR3: CASSHLPGVLNEQFF
D: NA
J: TRBJ2-1
V: TRBV4-3

CDR3: CASSRGVGETQYF
D: NA
J: TRBJ2-5
V: TRBV7-2

CDR3: CASSSRVGTWSYEQYF
D: NA
J: TRBJ2-7
V: TRBV5-4

CDR3: CASTPLTGDTEAFF
D: TRBD1
J: TRBJ1-1
V: TRBV6-2/TRBV6-3

CDR3: CASSFRELGDTQYF
D: NA
J: TRBJ2-3
V: TRBV5-1

CDR3: CAWIDLAGELFF
D: NA
J: TRBJ2-2
V: TRBV30

CDR3: CASKRWGGLNQPQHF
D: NA
J: TRBJ1-5
V: TRBV19

CDR3: CASSQDPTGQGSPLHF
D: TRBD1
J: TRBJ1-6
V: TRBV4-1

CDR3: CASSTSPGETQYF
D: NA
J: TRBJ2-5
V: TRBV19

CDR3: CASSLEAGRTGELFF
D: NA
J: TRBJ2-2
V: TRBV5-1

CDR3: CASSLSAPITDTQYF
D: NA
J: TRBJ2-3
V: TRBV12-3/TRBV12-4

CDR3: CASSPLSASLAEAFF
D: NA
J: TRBJ1-1
V: TRBV18

CDR3: CATSPLGRETQYF
D: NA
J: TRBJ2-5
V: TRBV24-1

CDR3: CASTLGEINSPLHF
D: NA
J: TRBJ1-6
V: TRBV5-1

CDR3: CASSLWFREAEGPSPLHF
D: NA
J: TRBJ1-6
V: TRBV5-1

CDR3: CASSFSGGTYNEQFF
D: TRBD2
J: TRBJ2-1
V: TRBV7-2

CDR3: CASSFTGEPYNEQFF
D: TRBD1
J: TRBJ2-1
V: TRBV5-4